The 17 T cell receptor beta chains presented below share a single source sample, sequenced in a study of Graves' ophthalmopathy and Graves' hyperthyroidism. The authors amplified TCR beta CDR3 regions, and they did so from RNA transcripts for repertoire sequencing. First-round RT-PCR relied on HTBI primers, and a second-round multiplex PCR came next. A single record per CDR3 protein comes from TCRdb applying MiXCR to the multiplex PCR reads. The sample consists of around 660,000 distinct CDR3 sequences, about 40% of them appearing once. Sequenced sample: peripheral blood. The source is an adult man with Graves' ophthalmopathy.

The rearrangement joins TRBV2 to TRBJ2-5; 12 bases are shared with TRBD2. V was pared by 11 bases and J by 2 bases, with 12 bases of the junction left unmatched. Germline CDR1 and CDR2: SNHLY and FYNNEI. This CDR3 comprises 16 residues. The CDR3 DNA reads as TGTGCCTCAAACCCCACCGGACTAGCGGGGCAAGAGACCCAGTACTTC. Protein product: CASNPTGLAGQETQYF.

The chain couples TRBV25-1 to TRBJ2-3; 10 nucleotides match TRBD2. The V and J ends lost 6 bases and 1 base, in that order; junction bases with no gene match: 10. CDR3 size: 17 residues. Looked up from germline, CDR1 is MGHDK and CDR2 is SYGVNS. The CDR3 loop reads CASSSHHLAGGTDTQYF. In DNA form, the CDR3 reads TGTGCCAGCAGCTCCCATCATCTAGCGGGGGGCACAGATACGCAGTATTTT.

The gene calls are TRBV25-1 and TRBJ2-5; 7 bases fit TRBD1. Trimming removed 8 bases from V and 4 bases from J; junction bases left unmatched: 16. CDR3 length: 16 amino acids. The germline V gene has CDR1 MGHDK and CDR2 SYGVNS. CDR3 DNA: TGTGCCAGCGTTTCCGTCCGTGTCGACAGGGTAGAGACCCAGTACTTC. Its protein product is CASVSVRVDRVETQYF.

The chain is built from TRBV2 and TRBJ1-2; D gene uncertain. This CDR3 comprises 15 residues. V was cut by 7 bases and J by 2 bases, with 17 bases left in between. Germline loops: CDR1 SNHLY, CDR2 FYNNEI. The CDR3 spells CASTLSGGRNYGYTF. The CDR3 DNA follows: TGTGCCAGCACTCTATCGGGCGGCAGGAACTATGGCTACACCTTC.

This chain joins TRBV29-1 and TRBJ2-6; unclear D gene. Trimming removed 8 bases at V and 1 base at J, with 12 bases between. CDR1 is SQVTM and CDR2 is ANQGSEA in the germline V gene. This CDR3 region has 14 residues. CDR3 loop: CSLIVGSGANVLTF. CDR3 in DNA: TGCAGCTTAATCGTCGGATCTGGGGCCAACGTCCTGACTTTC.

In its sample, this clonotype was seen once. The chain joins TRBV7-2 to TRBJ2-7; 7 bases agree with TRBD1. Trimming cost V 6 bases and J 0 bases; bases outside gene matches: 8. The CDR3 contains 15 residues. CDR1 and CDR2 from the germline V gene are SGHTA and FQGNSA. CDR3 DNA: TGTGCCAGCAGGCCAGGACAGGAGAGCTCCTACGAGCAGTACTTC. Its protein is CASRPGQESSYEQYF.

This clonotype turned up a few times. The gene calls are TRBV27 and TRBJ2-7, with a tentative D call TRBD1 (8 bases). The CDR3 runs 12 residues. V was cut by 8 bases and J by 7 bases, with 15 bases left in between. CDR1 and CDR2 from the germline V gene are MNHEY and SMNVEV (reference sequence). CDR3 DNA: TGTGCCAGCCAGGGGGCGGGGGAAGAGCAGTACTTC. Protein: CASQGAGEEQYF.

The DNA of the CDR3 is TGTGCCAGCAGCTTGGCGGGACAGGGGTACTATGGCTACACCTTC. As protein: CASSLAGQGYYGYTF. The V and J genes are TRBV5-5 and TRBJ1-2; TRBD1 aligns across 10 bases. With V trimmed by 0 bases and J by 3 bases, 2 bases remained unmatched. The germline V gene encodes CDR1 SGHKS and CDR2 YYEKEE (reference sequence). The CDR3 length is 15 residues.

Notes on this clonotype: A much more abundant neighbour one base away suggests this may be a read error. This CDR3 fails to terminate in the conserved phenylalanine or tryptophan, so it likely reflects a read error. This chain connects TRBV7-9 to TRBJ1-1; unclear D gene. The germline V gene has CDR1 SEHNR and CDR2 FQNEAQ (reference sequence). V dropped 5 bases and J dropped 4 bases, with 11 bases sitting between them. This CDR3 contains 13 residues. CDR3 in DNA: TGTGCCAGCAGCGTTCTGGAGATCACTGAAGCTTTCTTG. Translating it yields CASSVLEITEAFL.

This clonotype was seen repeatedly, ten times or more. The rearrangement joins TRBV19 to TRBJ1-5; TRBD1 might be the D (5 bases). CDR3 length equals 16 residues. Germline CDR1 is LNHDA and CDR2 is SQIVND (reference sequence). Trimming removed 5 bases from V and 9 bases from J, with 23 bases in between. CDR3 bases: TGTGCCAGTAGTCCGGAATTGGGACGGGGGATACGGCCCCAGCATTTT. Protein product: CASSPELGRGIRPQHF.

This clonotype has ten or more counts. The rearrangement links TRBV6-6 to TRBJ1-2; 7 bases map to TRBD1. CDR3 length equals 12 residues. Trimming took 8 bases from V and 7 from J; bases not matched to a gene: 7. Germline assignment: CDR1 MNHNY and CDR2 SVGAGI (reference sequence). The CDR3 DNA follows: TGTGCCAGCCGGGAGGGGGCTGGTGGCTACACCTTC. Encoded protein: CASREGAGGYTF.

This sequence joins TRBV6-2 or TRBV6-3 and TRBJ1-2; TRBD1 might be the D (6 bases). CDR3 length equals 13 residues. V gave up 6 bases and J gave up 7 bases, with 15 bases separating them. Germline lookup yields CDR1 MNHEY and CDR2 SVGEGT. The CDR3 sequence: CASSPHGGGGYTF. CDR3 DNA sequence: TGTGCCAGCAGCCCACACGGGGGCGGTGGCTACACCTTC.

Notes on this clonotype: Given a much more abundant clone one base away, this may be a read error. This CDR3 reads CASSYLTPGETQYF. DNA for the CDR3: TGTGCCAGCAGTTACTTGACCCCGGGTGAGACCCAGTACTTC. The rearrangement joins TRBV6-5 to TRBJ2-5; no firm D call. Germline V gene data show CDR1 as MNHEY and CDR2 as SVGAGI. Trimming left V 1 base short and J 5 bases short, with 11 bases between. CDR3 length equals 14 residues.

This clonotype appeared many times. This CDR3 reads CASSATDYYGYTF. CDR3 DNA: TGTGCCAGCAGTGCGACAGACTACTATGGCTACACCTTC. The chain employs TRBV25-1 and TRBJ1-2; perhaps TRBD1 as D (5 bases). The CDR3 is 13 residues long. CDR1 MGHDK and CDR2 SYGVNS come from the germline V gene. V lost 4 bases to trimming and J lost 3 bases, with 9 bases between them.

This clonotype was seen many times. This chain uses TRBV10-3 with TRBJ1-2, with D hard to call. The CDR3 extends over 13 amino acids. V lost 0 bases and J lost 4, with 6 bases in between. CDR1 and CDR2 from the germline V gene are ENHRY and SYGVKD. The CDR3 DNA sequence: TGTGCCATCAGTGAGTCTCGGATCTATGGCTACACCTTC. Residues: CAISESRIYGYTF.

This clonotype has just one count. The chain joins TRBV5-1 to TRBJ2-2; 15 nucleotides line up with TRBD2. CDR1 is SGHRS and CDR2 is YFSETQ in the germline V gene. After removal of 4 bases from V and 0 bases from J, the junction contained 7 bases not matched to a gene. CDR3 length: 19 residues. CDR3 sequence (DNA): TGCGCCAGCAGCCAACTGGGACTAGCGGGAGGTCCGAACACCGGGGAGCTGTTTTTT. Protein: CASSQLGLAGGPNTGELFF.

The V call is TRBV10-3, the J call TRBJ1-6; D remains unclear. This CDR3 is built from 12 residues. V shed 2 bases and J shed 10 bases, with 6 bases lying between them. Germline-derived CDR1 and CDR2 are ENHRY and SYGVKD. CDR3 residues: CAISERRSPLHF. As DNA, the CDR3 is TGTGCCATCAGTGAGAGGCGGTCACCCCTCCACTTT.